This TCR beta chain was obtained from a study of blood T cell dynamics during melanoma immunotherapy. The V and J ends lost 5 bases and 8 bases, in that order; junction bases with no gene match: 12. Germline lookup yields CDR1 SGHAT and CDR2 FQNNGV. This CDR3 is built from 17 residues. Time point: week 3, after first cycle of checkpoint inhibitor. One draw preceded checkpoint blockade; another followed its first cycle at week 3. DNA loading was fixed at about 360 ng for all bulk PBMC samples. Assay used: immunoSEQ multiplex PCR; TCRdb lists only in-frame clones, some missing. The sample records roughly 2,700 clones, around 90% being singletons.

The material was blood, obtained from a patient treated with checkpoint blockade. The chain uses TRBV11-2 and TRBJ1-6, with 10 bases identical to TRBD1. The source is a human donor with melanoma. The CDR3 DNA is TGTGCCAGCAGCCAATCAAAGGCCGGGACAGGGGATTCACCCCTCCACTTT. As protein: CASSQSKAGTGDSPLHF.